This TCR beta chain was recovered during a study of metastatic and nonmetastatic thyroid tumors (dated by TCRdb to between 2020 and 2021). With regard to the full study: For patients with malignant and with benign thyroid disease, the researchers compared repertoires between peripheral blood samples and tumor or nodule tissue samples.

Before undergoing thyroid surgery, none of the patients had been given any kind of treatment. Patient clinical samples collected from about 2011 to 2019 were retrospectively analysed using T-cell receptor beta sequencing. According to the germline V gene, CDR1 reads SGHTA and CDR2 reads FQGNSA. The CDR3 measures 15 amino acids from cysteine to phenylalanine. The CDR3 DNA has 45 bases and is translated from base 1. Trimming accounts for 0 bases at V and 5 bases at J, while the number of junction bases matched to no gene is 3. Notes on this clone: Its antigen has not been determined. Base qualities are not at hand, and no much larger clone is one base apart.

The method behind the library was PCR. These reads were obtained on an Illumina HiSeq 4000. High-throughput sequencing was used to profile the TCR beta-chain CDR3 region of each patient. The original methods were these. CDR3 differences across clinicopathological groups were used to build a classifier for discriminating distant-metastatic papillary thyroid cancer patients. Repertoire diversity was assessed with the Shannon index, and tumor-blood repertoire similarity with the Morisita-Horn index. The public sequencing data were trimmed at Q25 with fastp and processed into clonotypes with MiXCR by TCRdb, which kept only in-frame beta chains. The V and J calls and clone size come from TCRdb's table, not from the authors' own analysis. Within this sample are some 21,000 clones, with about 28% of them counted one time only. The ten top clones hold over 12% of the sample. Study-level results and caveats: In both blood and tumor samples, TCR beta diversity was reported to be significantly higher in malignant tumors than in benign nodules.

This TCR came from a male donor with papillary thyroid cancer or a benign thyroid nodule (not recorded which). Some clones in this sample may be carry-over from other donors' samples. Specimen: tumor tissue. The receptor chain draws on TRBV7-2 and TRBJ1-5; TRBD1 aligns with 8 central bases. The CDR3 in this case is CASSLAGQGYQPQHF. The sequence in DNA is TGTGCCAGCAGCTTAGCAGGACAGGGTTATCAGCCCCAGCATTTT.